One and the same sample provided the 5 T cell receptor beta chains below, sequenced in a study of CD8 T cells in Susac syndrome. A quantity of roughly 0.5 to 1 ug RNA underwent reverse transcription using random hexamers. Each CDR3 protein is one row after TCRdb ran MiXCR on the immunoSEQ multiplex PCR reads. The data contain tens of thousands of distinct CDR3 sequences, just under 95% of them singletons. The sample consisted of CD8+ T cells from PBMCs. The receptors come from a human donor with Susac syndrome.

This rearrangement joins TRBV4-3 to TRBJ2-5; TRBD2 agrees at 7 bases. Germline V gene lookup returns CDR1 LGHNA and CDR2 YSLEER. This CDR3 has 17 residues. V gave up 1 base and J gave up 0 bases; unmatched junction bases: 8. CDR3 loop: CASSQGRASGYQETQYF. Here the CDR3 DNA reads TGCGCCAGCAGCCAAGGACGAGCTAGCGGCTACCAAGAGACCCAGTACTTC.

The CDR3 DNA sequence: TGCAGTGCCCCATGGATTCAGGGGAACTACGAGCAGTACTTC. Its translation: CSAPWIQGNYEQYF. This sequence joins TRBV20-1 and TRBJ2-7; D possibly corresponds to TRBD1 (6 bases). CDR3 length equals 14 residues. V gave up 6 bases and J gave up 3 bases, with 18 bases separating them. Germline CDR1 and CDR2: DFQATT and SNEGSKA (reference sequence).

The rearrangement links TRBV5-6 to TRBJ2-1; 12 positions agree with TRBD1. CDR1 SGHDT and CDR2 YYEEEE come from the germline V gene. Germline trimming cut 0 bases from V and 9 bases from J; bases unmatched to any gene: 4. CDR3 length: 15 amino acids. This CDR3 is CASSLGGTGGSEQFF. DNA of the CDR3: TGTGCCAGCAGCTTGGGAGGGACAGGGGGCAGTGAGCAGTTCTTC. Together with reference TRBV5-6 and TRBJ2-1, the CDR3 gives the full variable domain: DAGVTQSPTHLIKTRGQQVTLRCSPKSGHDTVSWYQQALGQGPQFIFQYYEEEERQRGNFPDRFSGHQFPNYSSELNVNALLLGDSALYLCASSLGGTGGSEQFFGPGTRLTVL.

The CDR3 reads CAISDPAGREDEQYF. In nucleotides, the CDR3 is TGTGCCATCAGTGATCCAGCGGGACGGGAGGACGAGCAGTACTTC. This chain connects TRBV10-3 to TRBJ2-7; 7 bases are a match to TRBD2. With 3 bases clipped from V and 5 bases from J, the junction kept 10 bases outside the gene matches. Germline loops: CDR1 ENHRY, CDR2 SYGVKD. This CDR3 is 15 amino acids long.

V and J are TRBV29-1 and TRBJ2-1; 9 bases are a match to TRBD1. Trimming cost V 5 bases and J 5 bases; bases outside gene matches: 10. The germline CDR1 and CDR2 sequences are SQVTM and ANQGSEA. The CDR3 has 15 residues. The chain's CDR3 is CSVIGGQGRNNEQFF. CDR3 sequence (DNA): TGCAGCGTTATTGGGGGACAGGGTCGGAACAATGAGCAGTTCTTC.